The clone carrying this T cell receptor (beta chain) came up once. Its antigen is unknown. Other DNA sequences of this sample code for an identical CDR3. This sample was included in a study of shared clonotypes between healthy human individuals. CD45RO-negative CD8 cells positively selected for CCR7 made up the naive population, which excluded terminally differentiated effector memory CD45RA+ cells. Profiling relied on immunoSEQ multiplex PCR, and the TCRdb table lists in-frame clones only, not all of them. In the table there are some 2 million clones, just under 95% of which are singletons. Germline lookup yields CDR1 MNHEY and CDR2 SVGAGI. CDR3 size: 12 residues. V trimming: 4 bases; J trimming: 3 bases; junction bases outside the gene matches: 0. The study's findings and limits: In this cohort, only blood was sampled, and tissue repertoires likely differ. Memory subsets generally showed smaller estimated richness than naive subsets did. A small donor pool kept down the genetic and exposure-history diversity that was represented.

The clonotype originates from a man younger than 35 in good health. The chain links TRBV6-5 to TRBJ2-7; 7 bases fit TRBD2. Sequencing was done on a sample of naive CD8+ T cells sorted from blood. DNA of the CDR3: TGTGCCAGCAGTTGGACTAGCTACGAGCAGTACTTC. Translated: CASSWTSYEQYF.